These T cell receptor beta chains were read from a single sample in a study of identical twins. TCRdb processed the 5' RACE reads anew with MiXCR; each CDR3 protein has one entry. The profile covers about 730,000 distinct CDR3 sequences, with roughly 20% appearing a single time and roughly 4.3% taken by the ten largest. These data were also reused for a study on T cells expressing NK-cell markers.

Sequencing was performed on PBMCs. These receptors were collected from a woman aged 18-29 years in good health. CDR3s include the opening cysteine and the closing phenylalanine or tryptophan. A D gene is named only where the DNA matches it firmly. Size is omitted from some rows. Given values are once, few, many or a class for expanded clones.

TGTGCCAGCAGAAGGACTATATTGGGGGAGCAGTTCTTC,CASRRTILGEQFF,NA,TRBV6-1,TRBJ2-1,NA
TGTGCCACCAGCAGAGGGGCAGGCTCCTACAATGAGCAGTTCTTC,CATSRGAGSYNEQFF,few,TRBV15,TRBJ2-1,NA
TGTGCCTGGACCCTAGAGGGGGAGCAGTTCTTC,CAWTLEGEQFF,NA,TRBV30,TRBJ2-1,NA
TGTGCCAGCATAATAGGAGGGGACGGCTACACCTTC,CASIIGGDGYTF,few,TRBV7-9,TRBJ1-2,NA
TGTGCCGGAGGACTAGCGGAAGAGACCCAGTACTTC,CAGGLAEETQYF,NA,TRBV6-6,TRBJ2-5,TRBD2
TGTGCCAGCACGGGACGAAGTCTTACCTACAATGAGCAGTTCTTC,CASTGRSLTYNEQFF,few,TRBV7-9,TRBJ2-1,NA
TGTGCCAGCAGTTCTTATGGACAGACCTACGAGCAGTACTTC,CASSSYGQTYEQYF,few,TRBV5-6,TRBJ2-7,NA
TGTGCCAGCAGTGAAGCGCTTGGGGCGCAGCAGTTCTTC,CASSEALGAQQFF,NA,TRBV2,TRBJ2-1,NA
TGCAGTGCCCCCCTCCAGGGAAACACTGAAGCTTTCTTT,CSAPLQGNTEAFF,NA,TRBV20-1,TRBJ1-1,NA
TGTGCCAGCAGCATTCCGGGACTAGTGTACAATGAGCAGTTCTTC,CASSIPGLVYNEQFF,NA,TRBV7-2,TRBJ2-1,TRBD2
TGTGCCAGCAGCCCAGTACTAGCGGGAACCACAGATACGCAGTATTTT,CASSPVLAGTTDTQYF,NA,TRBV7-9,TRBJ2-3,TRBD2
TGTGCCAGCTCAGGGACAGGGGTAAACGAGCAGTACTTC,CASSGTGVNEQYF,NA,TRBV18,TRBJ2-7,TRBD1
TGTGCCAGCAGTTACGTAGCGTACAATGAGCAGTTCTTC,CASSYVAYNEQFF,few,TRBV6-2/TRBV6-3,TRBJ2-1,NA
TGCGCCAGCAGTGAGAACTTGGGGACTGAAGCTTTCTTT,CASSENLGTEAFF,NA,TRBV10-1,TRBJ1-1,NA
TGCGCCAGCAGCTTGTGGGCCAAAGAGACCCAGTACTTC,CASSLWAKETQYF,NA,TRBV5-1,TRBJ2-5,NA
TGCGCCAGCAGACAGAAAGAGACCCAGTACTTC,CASRQKETQYF,NA,TRBV5-1,TRBJ2-5,NA
TGCGCCAGCAGGGAGGGACTAGCCTCCTACGAGCAGTACTTC,CASREGLASYEQYF,few,TRBV5-1,TRBJ2-7,TRBD2
TGCGCCAGCAGCTTGGCCCAGGGGGAACAGCCCCAGCATTTT,CASSLAQGEQPQHF,few,TRBV5-1,TRBJ1-5,TRBD1
TGCGCCAGCAGCCAAGATAGGACTAGCGGGAGGGCCAATGAGCAGTTCTTC,CASSQDRTSGRANEQFF,NA,TRBV4-3,TRBJ2-1,TRBD2
TGTGCTAGTGGTTTGGTAGGGGCAGCTGACACTGAAGCTTTCTTT,CASGLVGAADTEAFF,few,TRBV12-5,TRBJ1-1,NA
TGTGCCAGCAGCTTCGGACAGGGGATGAGTTCACCCCTCCACTTT,CASSFGQGMSSPLHF,NA,TRBV7-9,TRBJ1-6,TRBD1
TGCGCCAGCAACGACGAGACTAGCGGGAGCTACGAGCAGTACTTC,CASNDETSGSYEQYF,NA,TRBV5-1,TRBJ2-7,TRBD2
TGTGCCAGCAGCGGATTAGCGGTTTTTGGGGGCTCGGGGGAGACCCAGTACTTC,CASSGLAVFGGSGETQYF,few,TRBV5-5,TRBJ2-5,NA
TGTGCCAGCAGCTCTCCTGGACTAGCGGAAACAGATACGCAGTATTTT,CASSSPGLAETDTQYF,NA,TRBV7-6,TRBJ2-3,TRBD2
TGTGCTAGTGGTTTGGGACAGGGGGGCAATGAGCAGTTCTTC,CASGLGQGGNEQFF,once,TRBV12-5,TRBJ2-1,TRBD1
TGTGCCAGCAGCGGGGGGAGCGGGACTAAAGAGACCCAGTACTTC,CASSGGSGTKETQYF,few,TRBV9,TRBJ2-5,TRBD2
TGCAGCGCCAGACAGGACCTGAACACCGGGGAGCTGTTTTTT,CSARQDLNTGELFF,NA,TRBV29-1,TRBJ2-2,NA
TGTGCCAGCAGTCCCAGGACTAGCGGGGGGGCAAATGAGCAGTTCTTC,CASSPRTSGGANEQFF,NA,TRBV12-3/TRBV12-4,TRBJ2-1,TRBD2
TGTGCCAGCAGGTCGACAGGGGGCCTGGACACCATATATTTT,CASRSTGGLDTIYF,many,TRBV12-3/TRBV12-4,TRBJ1-3,TRBD1
TGCAGTGCTAGCGAGATGGGACAGGGGAGTCTTGGGGGCGCAGATACGCAGTATTTT,CSASEMGQGSLGGADTQYF,few,TRBV20-1,TRBJ2-3,TRBD1
TGTGCCAGCACCAAAGACAGGGGGCGCCCAGATACGCAGTATTTT,CASTKDRGRPDTQYF,NA,TRBV18,TRBJ2-3,TRBD1
TGTGCCAGCAGTGGGGACAGGGCGGGAAATGAGCAGTTCTTC,CASSGDRAGNEQFF,NA,TRBV12-3/TRBV12-4,TRBJ2-1,TRBD1
TGCAGTGGCTACTCCCCGGGCCTAGCGGGAGGAGGCACCGGGGAGCTGTTTTTT,CSGYSPGLAGGGTGELFF,NA,TRBV20-1,TRBJ2-2,TRBD2
TGTGCCAGCAGCCAGGCCACAGATACGCAGTATTTT,CASSQATDTQYF,many,TRBV14,TRBJ2-3,NA
TGTGCCAGTAGCCAAATGGAGATGGCTGAAGCTTTCTTT,CASSQMEMAEAFF,few,TRBV19,TRBJ1-1,NA
TGTGCCAGCAGTTACCCTCCGACTAGCACAGATACGCAGTATTTT,CASSYPPTSTDTQYF,few,TRBV6-5,TRBJ2-3,NA
TGCAGTGCTAGAGATGGCGAGAGTAACTATGGCTACACCTTC,CSARDGESNYGYTF,few,TRBV20-1,TRBJ1-2,NA
TGTGCCAGCTCGGGGGCTAGAGGAGAGACCCAGTACTTC,CASSGARGETQYF,few,TRBV12-3/TRBV12-4,TRBJ2-5,NA
TGCAGCGTTGAAGATGGGGGGAGTGGCACAGATACGCAGTATTTT,CSVEDGGSGTDTQYF,few,TRBV29-1,TRBJ2-3,NA
TGCGCCAGCAGCTTAGGACCTCCGGGCTACGAGCAGTACTTC,CASSLGPPGYEQYF,NA,TRBV5-1,TRBJ2-7,NA
TGTGCCAGCTCACGCGGGACTAGCGGGATAGGGCAAGAGACCCAGTACTTC,CASSRGTSGIGQETQYF,few,TRBV18,TRBJ2-5,TRBD2
TGCGCCTCCAGGACCGCAGATACGCAGTATTTT,CASRTADTQYF,few,TRBV5-1,TRBJ2-3,NA
TGTGCCATCAGTGGCCTAGCGGGGGGAGCTTCGGAGACCCAGTACTTC,CAISGLAGGASETQYF,many,TRBV10-3,TRBJ2-5,TRBD2
TGCAGCGCAATGGACTATTACGAGCAGTACTTC,CSAMDYYEQYF,NA,TRBV29-1,TRBJ2-7,NA